This T cell receptor beta chain was recorded in a study of T-cell reconstitution after alpha-beta-depleted transplantation in children. During its preparation, the TCRbeta library received unique molecular identifiers. MiXCR, applied by TCRdb to the PCR reads, yields one record per CDR3 protein. The sample includes 250,000 or so distinct CDR3 sequences, 8.2% of them seen just once. With V trimmed by 6 bases and J by 7 bases, 16 bases remained unmatched. CDR1 is SGHRS, CDR2 YFSETQ, per germline. The CDR3 is made up of 17 amino acids. Findings and limits, study-wide: T-cell numbers and diversity, one year after transplant, stemmed largely from T cells that were newly produced. The origin of high day-60 TCRbeta diversity in some patients lay in surviving recipient T cells and thymic progenitors.

This clonotype was observed at least ten times. Its cognate antigen is unknown. The sample here was PBMCs, mostly from graft donor cells, taken 180 days after TCRalphabeta/CD19-depleted stem cell transplant. The receptor was isolated from a male patient younger than 18 who had a stem cell transplant for acute lymphoblastic leukemia, so the T cells may come from the graft donor. The rearrangement uses TRBV5-1 and TRBJ2-1, with 10 bases lining up with TRBD2. The CDR3 sequence: CASTEMTSSGGRNEQFF. The CDR3 coding sequence is TGCGCCAGCACCGAAATGACTTCTAGCGGGGGCAGGAATGAGCAGTTCTTC.